What follows is one TCR beta chain and its context. Its antigen is undetermined. This sample was included in a study of T-cell memory formation after mild COVID-19. Germline lookup yields CDR1 SEHNR and CDR2 FQNEAQ (reference sequence). This CDR3 spans 20 amino acids. V was clipped by 5 bases and J by 2 bases, with 29 bases between them. General study findings and limits: CD8+ contracting clones occupied EMRA, while CD4+ ones occupied mainly CM and EM.

TCRdb analysed the 5' RACE reads with MiXCR anew, one entry per CDR3 protein. The data show 550,000 to 650,000 distinct CDR3 sequences, 15% to 20% seen once. The V and J genes are TRBV7-9 and TRBJ2-3; perhaps TRBD1 as D (9 bases). This sequence was found in an adult woman who had mild COVID-19 (a few samples of this study predate the infection). Cell type and time point are not known. The sequenced sample consisted of PBMCs or a T cell subset sorted from them (not recorded which). The CDR3 is CASSISGGTGPLGTTDTQYF. As DNA, the CDR3 is TGTGCCAGCAGCATCTCGGGGGGGACAGGGCCCTTGGGGACCACAGATACGCAGTATTTT.